A selection of T cell receptor beta chains follows, all from one sample in a study of T cell repertoires in cytomegalovirus infection. What these receptors recognize is not known. TCRdb reprocessed the reads with MiXCR, giving one entry per CDR3 protein. The table has nearly 700,000 distinct CDR3 sequences, around 35% seen once; the top ten hold roughly 18%. The material was cultured PBMCs, obtained from culture after CMV antigen stimulation. Receptor source: a human donor in good health (CMV status not recorded). Some clones in this sample may be carry-over from other donors' samples. Both conserved end residues are part of each CDR3. Clone size appears in some rows only: once, few, many, or a class for an expanded clone.

abundance	v_gene	CDR3aa
once	TRBV7-6	CASSFLWETQYF
many	TRBV12-3/TRBV12-4	CASSTDRVRGYTF
NA	TRBV6-2/TRBV6-3	CASSPQGRGYTF
few	TRBV4-3	CASSLSGGGDNTF
few	TRBV12-3/TRBV12-4	CASRKGPEEETQYF
NA	TRBV19	CASDRQGGQPQHF
NA	TRBV4-1	CASSQAHLAGRVGELFF
once	TRBV7-8	CASSFSQSEKLFF
NA	TRBV5-1	CASSLVVAGVGSEQFF
NA	TRBV7-2	CASSLDRGQAGYTF